This T cell receptor beta chain was recorded in a study of control samples from healthy donors and cancer patients. Assay: immunoSEQ multiplex PCR; the TCRdb copy retains only in-frame clones and omits some. The sample consists of 55,000 to 80,000 clones, roughly 89% of them appearing once. Germline loops: CDR1 MNHEY, CDR2 SVGEGT. V lost 0 bases to trimming and J lost 6 bases; unmatched junction nucleotides: 10. This CDR3 is built from 18 residues. V is TRBV6-2 or TRBV6-3 and J is TRBJ2-3, with 12 nucleotides matching TRBD2. What was sequenced was PBMCs. This sequence was found in a man in his fifties or sixties with colorectal cancer. As DNA, the CDR3 is TGTGCCAGCAGTTACTCGGCTAGCGGGGGGGCCGGTTTGGATACGCAGTATTTT. Its translation is CASSYSASGGAGLDTQYF.